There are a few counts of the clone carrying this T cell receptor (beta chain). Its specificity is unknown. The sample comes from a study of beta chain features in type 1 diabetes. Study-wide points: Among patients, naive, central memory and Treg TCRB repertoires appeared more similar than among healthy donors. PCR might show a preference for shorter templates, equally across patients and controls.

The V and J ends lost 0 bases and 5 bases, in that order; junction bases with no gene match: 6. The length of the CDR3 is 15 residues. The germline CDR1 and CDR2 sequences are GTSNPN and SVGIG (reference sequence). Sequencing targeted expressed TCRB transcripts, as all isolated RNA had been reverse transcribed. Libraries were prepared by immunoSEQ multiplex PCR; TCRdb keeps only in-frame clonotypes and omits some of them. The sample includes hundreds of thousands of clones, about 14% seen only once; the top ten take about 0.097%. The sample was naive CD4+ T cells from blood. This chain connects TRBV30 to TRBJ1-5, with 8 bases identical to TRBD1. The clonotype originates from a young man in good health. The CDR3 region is CAWSVGQGAHQPQHF. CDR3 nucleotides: TGTGCCTGGAGTGTTGGCCAGGGGGCTCATCAGCCCCAGCATTTT.